One sample yielded the 23 T cell receptor beta chains listed below, sequenced in a study of OX40 agonist ivuxolimab in advanced cancers. Generated by immunoSEQ multiplex PCR, the TCRdb table keeps only in-frame clones and is missing some. Of more than 30,000 clones listed, about nine tenths were seen once; the top ten hold about 9%. The specimen comprised CD4+ or CD8+ T cells sorted from blood, sampled in a trial of the OX40 agonist ivuxolimab. The receptor source for this set is an adult with an advanced solid tumor such as melanoma, head and neck, liver or kidney cancer.

The genes are TRBV7-9 and TRBJ1-2; D not resolved. The CDR3 runs to 16 residues. Deletions cut 1 base from V and 8 bases from J, with 20 bases between. Germline V gene sequence: CDR1 SEHNR, CDR2 FQNEAQ (reference sequence). CDR3 amino acids: CASSLGLGPMVGGYTF. In nucleotides, the CDR3 is TGTGCCAGCAGCTTAGGTCTCGGGCCAATGGTGGGGGGCTACACCTTC. The entire variable domain, with the rest obtained from reference TRBV7-9 and TRBJ1-2, is as follows: DTGVSQNPRHKITKRGQNVTFRCDPISEHNRLYWYRQTLGQGPEFLTYFQNEAQLEKSRLLSDRFSAERPKGSFSTLEIQRTEQGDSAMYLCASSLGLGPMVGGYTFGSGTRLTVV.

The chain employs TRBV4-2 and TRBJ1-5; D possibly corresponds to TRBD1 (5 bases). The CDR3 has 15 amino acids. Germline CDR1 reads LGHNA; CDR2 reads YNFKEQ. Trimming took 6 bases from V and 0 from J, leaving 12 bases between them. The CDR3 here is CASSVTASSNQPQHF. CDR3 DNA sequence: TGTGCCAGCAGTGTGACAGCCTCTAGCAATCAGCCCCAGCATTTT.

The chain joins TRBV19 to TRBJ2-3, with D possibly matching TRBD1 (6 bases). There are 15 residues in the CDR3. Between the trimmed V and J ends, which lost 2 bases and 3 bases, there was a span of 12 bases. The germline CDR1 and CDR2 sequences are LNHDA and SQIVND (reference sequence). The CDR3 DNA reads as TGTGCCAGTAGTATAAGGGCAGGGGTAACAGATACGCAGTATTTT. This codes for CASSIRAGVTDTQYF.

The CDR3 sequence is CASSDSNGYGYTF. The CDR3 DNA reads as TGTGCCAGCAGTGACTCGAACGGCTATGGCTACACCTTC. V is TRBV6-4 and J is TRBJ1-2; unclear D gene. Germline V gene sequence: CDR1 MRHNA, CDR2 SNTAGT. V gave up 0 bases and J gave up 4 bases, with 6 bases separating them. The CDR3 is 13 residues long.

The chain has TRBV9 and TRBJ2-1; 7 bases are a match to TRBD2. J was trimmed by 7 bases and V by 0 bases; bases with no gene match: 13. Germline V CDR1 and CDR2: SGDLS, YYNGEE. The CDR3 runs to 17 residues. CDR3 nucleotide sequence: TGTGCCAGCAGCGTAGCTACCTCGCGGGAGCTTTCTAATGAGCAGTTCTTC. Its translation is CASSVATSRELSNEQFF. Full variable domain (rest looked up from reference TRBV9 and TRBJ2-1): DSGVTQTPKHLITATGQRVTLRCSPRSGDLSVYWYQQSLDQGLQFLIQYYNGEERAKGNILERFSAQQFPDLHSELNLSSLELGDSALYFCASSVATSRELSNEQFFGPGTRLTVL.

This clone was seen just once. The rearrangement links TRBV11-1 to TRBJ1-1, with a weak D call TRBD1 (5 bases). Trimming left V 7 bases short and J 1 base short, with 19 bases between. The CDR3 is 16 residues long. Germline values: CDR1 SGHAT, CDR2 FQDESV (reference sequence). The DNA for the CDR3 is TGTGCCAGCAACTCGTGGCAGGCAGGGAGGAACACTGAAGCTTTCTTT. Its translation: CASNSWQAGRNTEAFF. Together with reference TRBV11-1 and TRBJ1-1, the CDR3 gives the full variable domain: EAEVAQSPRYKITEKSQAVAFWCDPISGHATLYWYRQILGQGPELLVQFQDESVVDDSQLPKDRFSAERLKGVDSTLKIQPAELGDSAMYLCASNSWQAGRNTEAFFGQGTRLTVV.

This clone was detected once. This CDR3 is also generated by other DNA sequences in the sample. The rearrangement links TRBV6-5 to TRBJ2-3, with D perhaps TRBD2 (5 bases). CDR1 is MNHEY, CDR2 SVGAGI, per germline. Deletions cut 0 bases from V and 0 bases from J, with 7 bases between. This CDR3 spans 15 amino acids. CDR3 protein: CASSYSRGSTDTQYF. Written as DNA, the CDR3 is TGTGCCAGCAGTTACTCGAGAGGGAGCACAGATACGCAGTATTTT.

The chain couples TRBV2 to TRBJ2-3, with 7 bases matching TRBD2. The ends lost 3 bases at V and 4 bases at J; junction bases unmatched: 13. The CDR3 contains 17 residues. Germline assignment: CDR1 SNHLY and CDR2 FYNNEI. CDR3: CASSDSRWEGPSDTQYF. CDR3 nucleotides: TGTGCCAGCAGTGATTCTCGGTGGGAGGGCCCTTCAGATACGCAGTATTTT.

This sequence joins TRBV4-2 and TRBJ2-1; D might be TRBD2 (6 bases). The germline V gene has CDR1 LGHNA and CDR2 YNFKEQ. This CDR3 has 17 amino acids. Trimming stripped 4 bases from V and 2 bases from J, with 18 bases between. CDR3: CASSPTLGSGTYNEQFF. The CDR3 DNA reads as TGTGCCAGCAGCCCTACCCTCGGTAGCGGTACCTACAATGAGCAGTTCTTC.

The chain recombines TRBV11-2 with TRBJ2-7; 13 positions agree with TRBD2. The CDR3 runs to 17 residues. J gave up 5 bases and V 4 bases, and 11 bases lay outside the gene matches. CDR1 and CDR2 from the germline V gene are SGHAT and FQNNGV. The CDR3 reads CASSSTKGLAGLNEQYF. The DNA for the CDR3 is TGTGCCAGCAGCTCAACTAAGGGACTAGCGGGATTGAACGAGCAGTACTTC.

This clone was picked up one time. This chain connects TRBV5-4 to TRBJ2-1; 9 positions agree with TRBD2. The CDR3 consists of 16 residues. Germline CDR1 and CDR2: SGHNT and YYREEE (reference sequence). V lost 3 bases to trimming and J lost 4 bases; unmatched junction nucleotides: 8. The CDR3 region has the DNA TGTGCCAGCAGCTCCTTAGCGGGAGATGCATACAATGAGCAGTTCTTC. The encoded protein is CASSSLAGDAYNEQFF. The entire variable domain, with the rest obtained from reference TRBV5-4 and TRBJ2-1, is as follows: ETGVTQSPTHLIKTRGQQVTLRCSSQSGHNTVSWYQQALGQGPQFIFQYYREEENGRGNFPPRFSGLQFPNYSSELNVNALELDDSALYLCASSSLAGDAYNEQFFGPGTRLTVL.

CDR3 loop: CASGLAGATDTQYF. In DNA form, the CDR3 reads TGCGCCAGCGGCCTAGCGGGAGCTACAGATACGCAGTATTTT. The V and J genes are TRBV5-1 and TRBJ2-3, with 10 bases lining up with TRBD2. Germline CDR1 SGHRS, CDR2 YFSETQ. The CDR3 is 14 amino acids. V lost 7 bases to trimming and J lost 3 bases; unmatched junction nucleotides: 5. Full variable domain (rest looked up from reference TRBV5-1 and TRBJ2-3): KAGVTQTPRYLIKTRGQQVTLSCSPISGHRSVSWYQQTPGQGLQFLFEYFSETQRNKGNFPGRFSGRQFSNSRSEMNVSTLELGDSALYLCASGLAGATDTQYFGPGTRLTVL.

V is TRBV7-6 and J is TRBJ1-1; 7 bases map to TRBD1. Germline trimming cut 0 bases from V and 7 bases from J; bases unmatched to any gene: 5. The CDR3 contains 14 residues. Germline V CDR1 and CDR2: SGHVS, FNYEAQ. The CDR3 coding sequence is TGTGCCAGCAGCTTAGCAGTTCAGGGGGGTGAAGCTTTCTTT. Translating it yields CASSLAVQGGEAFF.

V and J are TRBV30 and TRBJ1-3; D remains unclear. In germline, CDR1 is GTSNPN, CDR2 SVGIG (reference sequence). Trimming took off 4 bases at V and 0 bases at J, with 10 bases between the two ends. This CDR3 is built from 14 residues. CDR3 in DNA: TGTGCCTGGACAGGAACTTTCTCTGGAAACACCATATATTTT. Residues: CAWTGTFSGNTIYF.

This chain uses TRBV6-1 with TRBJ1-4; no definite D call. The CDR3 has 15 amino acids. V lost 2 bases and J 5 bases, leaving 12 bases between the germline ends. CDR1 MNHNS and CDR2 SASEGT come from the germline V gene. The CDR3 DNA reads TGTGCCAGCAGTGAACGAATCCTTACCAATGAAAAACTGTTTTTT. Protein: CASSERILTNEKLFF.

The chain recombines TRBV7-3 with TRBJ2-1; 7 bases line up with TRBD2. Germline values: CDR1 SGHTA, CDR2 FQGTGA. The CDR3 is made up of 15 amino acids. V was pared by 5 bases and J by 3 bases, with 7 bases of the junction left unmatched. The DNA for the CDR3 is TGTGCCAGCAGCCCCAAGCGGGACGGCTACAATGAGCAGTTCTTC. This gives the protein CASSPKRDGYNEQFF.

The chain couples TRBV18 to TRBJ2-7; the D is unclear. The germline V gene has CDR1 KGHSH and CDR2 LQKENI. Trimming shortened V by 3 bases and J by 6 bases, and 12 bases separated the two germline ends. The CDR3 is 13 amino acids. The CDR3 reads CASSPVTVSEQYF. The CDR3 DNA reads TGTGCCAGCTCACCGGTTACGGTTTCCGAGCAGTACTTC. The full variable domain, its missing parts supplied by reference TRBV18 and TRBJ2-7, is NAGVMQNPRHLVRRRGQEARLRCSPMKGHSHVYWYRQLPEEGLKFMVYLQKENIIDESGMPKERFSAEFPKEGPSILRIQQVVRGDSAAYFCASSPVTVSEQYFGPGTRLTVT.

The CDR3: CASTPGQGALGELFF. The CDR3 coding sequence is TGTGCCAGCACCCCGGGACAGGGGGCGCTTGGGGAGCTGTTTTTT. The chain carries TRBV27 and TRBJ2-2, with TRBD1 matching over 12 bases. CDR3 size: 15 residues. CDR1 is MNHEY and CDR2 is SMNVEV in the germline V gene (reference sequence). With 7 bases clipped from V and 8 bases from J, the junction kept 8 bases outside the gene matches.

Comment on this clone: The junction does not match germline at one end; this may be a read error. This chain links TRBV5-1 with TRBJ2-7; D remains ambiguous. This CDR3 region has 14 residues. Germline values: CDR1 SGHRS, CDR2 YFSETQ. The CDR3 DNA is TGCGCCGGCAGCTTGGCCATATTGGCGGAAGAGCAGTACTTC. Translation gives CAGSLAILAEEQYF.

This clone was found a few times. This chain joins TRBV29-1 and TRBJ1-1; D not certain. The CDR3 contains 14 residues. V was cut by 4 bases and J by 4 bases, with 16 bases left in between. The germline V gene encodes CDR1 SQVTM and CDR2 ANQGSEA. For the CDR3, the DNA is TGCAGCGTTGCATCGAGAGGAGGAGCCACTGAAGCTTTCTTT. This gives the protein CSVASRGGATEAFF.

The V and J genes are TRBV5-6 and TRBJ2-1; TRBD2 agrees at 7 bases. With 4 bases clipped from V and 6 bases from J, the junction kept 7 bases outside the gene matches. CDR1 and CDR2 (germline): SGHDT, YYEEEE. CDR3 length equals 14 residues. CDR3 loop: CASSMPTSPNEQFF. CDR3 coding DNA: TGTGCCAGCAGCATGCCGACTAGCCCCAATGAGCAGTTCTTC.

The V and J genes are TRBV5-1 and TRBJ2-7, with 8 bases identical to TRBD2. Germline V lookup: CDR1 SGHRS, CDR2 YFSETQ. The CDR3 is 15 residues long. The V segment lost 4 bases and the J segment 2 bases; nucleotides outside the gene matches: 8. CDR3 protein: CASSPMDGGAYEQYF. The CDR3, as DNA: TGCGCCAGCAGCCCCATGGACGGGGGGGCCTACGAGCAGTACTTC.

This chain uses TRBV7-3 with TRBJ2-5; D might be TRBD2 (6 bases). Germline assignment: CDR1 SGHTA and CDR2 FQGTGA. The V end lost 1 base, the J end lost 5 bases, and 17 bases lay between the germline ends. The CDR3 is 16 amino acids. The chain's CDR3 is CASSLNGGMSGETQYF. The CDR3 region has the DNA TGTGCCAGCAGCTTAAACGGCGGGATGTCCGGGGAGACCCAGTACTTC.